The clone carrying this TCR beta chain was seen only once. Its antigen is undetermined. CDR3 length equals 15 residues. Unmatched junction bases numbered 4, after V lost 4 bases and J lost 5 bases. Germline CDR1 is SEHNR and CDR2 is FQNEAQ (reference sequence). The source of the sample is a study of T cell responses to AZD1222 COVID-19 vaccine. Study-wide points: Among spike-specific TCRs, nearly half reportedly target unmutated variant regions.

Measured with immunoSEQ multiplex PCR; TCRdb has only the in-frame clones, and not every one. The repertoire holds more than 95,000 clones, 85% to 90% seen once, with around 30% in the top ten. This sequence joins TRBV7-9 and TRBJ2-2; 10 bases match TRBD2. This TCR was recovered from an adult in good health. Here the sequenced sample was peripheral blood, taken on day 0 of AZD1222 vaccination. CDR3 nucleotide sequence: TGTGCCAGCAGCTGGGGTAGCGGGAGGACCGGGGAGCTGTTTTTT. Residues: CASSWGSGRTGELFF.